The clone carrying this T cell receptor (beta chain) was counted once. These data belong to a study of T cell responses to AZD1222 COVID-19 vaccine. Measured with immunoSEQ multiplex PCR; TCRdb has only the in-frame clones, and not every one. The sample lists approximately 170,000 clones, roughly 88% occurring once. The CDR3 covers 13 residues. Germline-derived CDR1 and CDR2 are SGHAT and FQNNGV. The ends lost 6 bases at V and 2 bases at J; junction bases unmatched: 2. The source of this sequence is an adult who received the AZD1222 COVID-19 vaccine. The material was peripheral blood, obtained 28 days after the second AZD1222 dose. This rearrangement joins TRBV11-2 to TRBJ2-7; 9 nucleotides align to TRBD1. CDR3: CASSRTGAYEQYF. Written as DNA, the CDR3 is TGTGCCAGCAGTAGGACAGGGGCCTACGAGCAGTACTTC.